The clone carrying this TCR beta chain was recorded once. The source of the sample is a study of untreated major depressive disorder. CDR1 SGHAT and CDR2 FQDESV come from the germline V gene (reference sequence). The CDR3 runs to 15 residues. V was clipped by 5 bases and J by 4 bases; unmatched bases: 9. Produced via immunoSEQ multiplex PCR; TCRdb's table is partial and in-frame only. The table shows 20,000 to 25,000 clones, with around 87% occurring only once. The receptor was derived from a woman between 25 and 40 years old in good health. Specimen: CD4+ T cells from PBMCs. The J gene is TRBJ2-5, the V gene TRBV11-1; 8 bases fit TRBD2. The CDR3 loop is CASSHRTSMGETQYF. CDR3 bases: TGTGCCAGCAGCCATCGGACTAGCATGGGAGAGACCCAGTACTTC.